Listed below are T cell receptor beta chains from one sample, sequenced in a study of blood T cell repertoires in COVID-19. The repertoire was sequenced with immunoSEQ multiplex PCR; TCRdb's copy has only in-frame clones and lacks some. The table lists 150,000 to 200,000 clones, roughly 90% of them singletons, with approximately 0.5% in the top ten. Material for sequencing was peripheral blood. The receptors come from a man aged 45-65 years with acute or convalescent COVID-19. The CDR3 runs from the conserved cysteine through the conserved F or W. The order of the fields is V gene, D gene, clone size, J gene, CDR3 protein, CDR3 DNA. The D gene is left open where the match is weak. A row's size may be missing; if present it is once, few, many or a size class.

>TRBV28|.|.|TRBJ1-4
CASSSPGTTNEKLFF
TGTGCCAGCAGTTCCCCAGGGACAACTAATGAAAAACTGTTTTTT
>TRBV7-9|TRBD1|few|TRBJ1-6
CATATGPRNSPLHF
TGTGCCACCGCGACAGGGCCGCGGAATTCACCCCTCCACTTT
>TRBV7-3|TRBD2|once|TRBJ2-2
CASSLGGANTGELFF
TGTGCCAGCAGCTTAGGGGGGGCGAACACCGGGGAGCTGTTTTTT
>TRBV7-9|TRBD1|.|TRBJ1-1
CASSSRTGDLNTEAFF
TGTGCCAGCAGCTCAAGGACAGGCGACTTGAACACTGAAGCTTTCTTT
>TRBV6-5|.|.|TRBJ1-5
CASIEGDSFNQPQHF
TGTGCCAGCATCGAAGGCGACAGCTTCAATCAGCCCCAGCATTTT
>TRBV3-1/TRBV3-2|.|.|TRBJ1-1
CATMGGGEAFF
TGTGCCACCATGGGTGGGGGCGAAGCTTTCTTT
>TRBV13|.|.|TRBJ2-2
CASSHGTLITGELFF
TGTGCCAGCAGCCATGGGACACTTATCACCGGGGAGCTGTTTTTT
>TRBV27|.|.|TRBJ2-2
CASKYFFQGGTGELFF
TGTGCCAGCAAATACTTTTTCCAGGGTGGCACCGGGGAGCTGTTTTTT
>TRBV7-2|.|.|TRBJ2-6
CASSRSGANVLTF
TGTGCCAGCAGCCGCTCTGGGGCCAACGTCCTGACTTTC
>TRBV20-1|.|.|TRBJ2-1
CSASSTSYNEQFF
TGCAGTGCTAGTTCGACATCCTACAATGAGCAGTTCTTC
>TRBV27|TRBD1|.|TRBJ2-7
CASSFSGQGYEQYF
TGTGCCAGCAGTTTCTCGGGACAGGGCTACGAGCAGTACTTC
>TRBV30|TRBD1|few|TRBJ1-6
CAWDREGSPLHF
TGTGCCTGGGACAGGGAGGGATCACCCCTCCACTTT
>TRBV28|TRBD1|.|TRBJ2-5
CASSSPARQGIGETQYF
TGTGCCAGCAGTTCCCCCGCCCGACAGGGGATCGGAGAGACCCAGTACTTC
>TRBV5-1|TRBD1|.|TRBJ2-7
CASSTQPGQGYEQYF
TGCGCCAGCAGCACCCAACCGGGACAGGGCTACGAGCAGTACTTC
>TRBV7-8|.|.|TRBJ1-6
CASSLALMYSPLHF
TGTGCCAGCAGCTTAGCCCTAATGTATTCACCCCTCCACTTT
>TRBV7-3|.|.|TRBJ2-5
CASSLTTGETQYF
TGTGCCAGCAGCTTAACAACCGGGGAGACCCAGTACTTC
>TRBV4-2|TRBD2|.|TRBJ2-7
CASSQDRGLGYEQYF
TGTGCCAGCAGCCAAGATCGTGGACTAGGGTACGAGCAGTACTTC
>TRBV6-2/TRBV6-3|TRBD1|once|TRBJ2-2
CASSHGQGNTGELFF
TGTGCCAGCAGTCACGGACAGGGTAACACCGGGGAGCTGTTTTTT
>TRBV5-1|TRBD2|.|TRBJ2-1
CASSLLWGGNNEQFF
TGCGCCAGCAGCCTCCTCTGGGGAGGGAACAATGAGCAGTTCTTC
>TRBV28|.|.|TRBJ2-1
CASRPRLGSEFF
TGTGCCAGCAGGCCCAGGTTGGGTTCGGAGTTCTTC
>TRBV6-2/TRBV6-3|TRBD2|.|TRBJ2-1
CASSPYPASGPYNEQFF
TGTGCCAGCAGTCCATACCCCGCTAGCGGGCCCTACAATGAGCAGTTCTTC
>TRBV19|TRBD1|.|TRBJ2-1
CASRIIQGYNEQFF
TGTGCCAGCCGGATAATACAGGGGTACAATGAGCAGTTCTTC
>TRBV19|.|.|TRBJ1-5
CASSIVGGGQPQHF
TGTGCCAGTAGTATAGTGGGAGGGGGTCAGCCCCAGCATTTT
>TRBV27|TRBD2|.|TRBJ2-3
CASSGRRDTQYF
TGTGCCAGTAGCGGGAGGAGGGATACGCAGTATTTT
>TRBV29-1|TRBD1|.|TRBJ2-3
CSVGTGGEADTQYF
TGCAGCGTTGGGACAGGGGGCGAAGCAGATACGCAGTATTTT
>TRBV7-8|.|.|TRBJ1-5
CASTLGGSGSNQPQHF
TGTGCCAGCACCCTGGGAGGTTCGGGGAGCAATCAGCCCCAGCATTTT
>TRBV4-1|.|.|TRBJ1-2
CASSQAATNYGYTF
TGCGCCAGCAGCCAAGCCGCGACAAACTATGGCTACACCTTC
>TRBV5-1|.|.|TRBJ1-1
CASSGQTNTEAFF
TGCGCCAGCAGTGGGCAGACGAACACTGAAGCTTTCTTT
>TRBV27|TRBD1|.|TRBJ1-5
CASSPSKTGQPQHF
TGTGCCAGCAGTCCCTCCAAGACAGGGCAGCCCCAGCATTTT
>TRBV18|TRBD1|once|TRBJ1-2
CASSDRDRARDGYTF
TGTGCCAGCTCAGACCGGGACAGGGCGAGGGATGGCTACACCTTC
>TRBV6-1|.|.|TRBJ1-5
CASSEDRVVHQPQHF
TGTGCCAGCAGTGAAGACAGGGTTGTTCATCAGCCCCAGCATTTT
>TRBV19|.|.|TRBJ2-6
CASSISGYGMSGANVLTF
TGTGCCAGTAGTATATCCGGGTATGGTATGTCTGGGGCCAACGTCCTGACTTTC
>TRBV27|.|.|TRBJ2-1
CASSFFNEQFF
TGTGCCAGCAGTTTCTTTAATGAGCAGTTCTTC
>TRBV5-4|.|.|TRBJ2-2
CASSLFRGSNTGELFF
TGTGCCAGCAGCTTGTTCCGGGGGTCGAACACCGGGGAGCTGTTTTTT
>TRBV2|.|.|TRBJ1-4
CASSDGAAWEKLFF
TGTGCCAGCAGTGACGGTGCGGCGTGGGAAAAACTGTTTTTT
>TRBV2|.|few|TRBJ1-2
CASSVLTGTYYGYTF
TGTGCCAGCAGCGTACTTACAGGAACATATTATGGCTACACCTTC
>TRBV2|TRBD1|.|TRBJ2-6
CASRARDREPSGANVLTF
TGTGCCAGCAGAGCCCGGGACAGGGAACCCTCTGGGGCCAACGTCCTGACTTTC
>TRBV18|.|.|TRBJ2-1
CASSPVTGQYNEQFF
TGTGCCAGCTCACCGGTCACAGGACAGTACAATGAGCAGTTCTTC
>TRBV10-3|TRBD1|.|TRBJ2-7
CAISPQPGQGREQYF
TGTGCCATCAGTCCCCAACCGGGACAGGGACGCGAGCAGTACTTC
>TRBV19|.|.|TRBJ2-3
CASSSRGPDTQYF
TGTGCCAGTAGTTCAAGGGGTCCGGATACGCAGTATTTT
>TRBV15|TRBD1|.|TRBJ1-5
CATRSTGGHQPQHF
TGTGCCACCAGGAGTACAGGGGGCCATCAGCCCCAGCATTTT
>TRBV11-2|TRBD1|.|TRBJ1-5
CASSLAPTGNPQPQHF
TGTGCCAGCAGCTTAGCGCCGACAGGGAATCCTCAGCCCCAGCATTTT
>TRBV6-5|.|.|TRBJ1-6
CASSPRDKNSPLHF
TGTGCCAGCAGTCCCCGGGACAAAAATTCACCCCTCCACTTT
>TRBV7-2|.|once|TRBJ1-5
CASSLDRDNSNQPQHF
TGTGCCAGCAGCTTAGACAGGGACAATAGCAATCAGCCCCAGCATTTT
>TRBV30|TRBD2|.|TRBJ2-3
CAWSGTSGVADTQYF
TGTGCCTGGAGTGGGACTAGCGGGGTGGCAGATACGCAGTATTTT
>TRBV28|.|.|TRBJ1-5
CASSLVEVLQPQHF
TGTGCCAGCAGTTTAGTGGAGGTCCTTCAGCCCCAGCATTTT
>TRBV28|TRBD1|.|TRBJ1-3
CASRGSDRGAGNTIYF
TGTGCCAGCAGGGGGTCCGACAGGGGCGCTGGAAACACCATATATTTT
>TRBV18|.|.|TRBJ2-2
CASSPYTTGTSNTGELFF
TGTGCCAGCTCACCATACACCACAGGGACCTCGAACACCGGGGAGCTGTTTTTT
>TRBV20-1|.|once|TRBJ2-3
CSASWRGLLTSTDTQYF
TGCAGTGCTAGTTGGCGTGGGCTGCTCACTAGCACAGATACGCAGTATTTT
>TRBV5-1|TRBD2|.|TRBJ2-5
CASSLGTRSEETQYF
TGCGCCAGCAGCTTGGGGACTAGATCTGAGGAGACCCAGTACTTC
>TRBV9|TRBD1|.|TRBJ1-2
CASSPTGGGWNYGYTF
TGTGCCAGCAGCCCGACAGGGGGCGGTTGGAACTATGGCTACACCTTC